This note documents a single T cell receptor beta chain sequence. Antigen specificity is unknown. The authors ran a second PCR of 7 to 11 cycles using a sample-barcoded 5' primer and a J-beta primer mix. Each cDNA molecule was tagged by a template-switch adaptor with 12 random nucleotides. Via MiXCR, TCRdb re-called the 5' RACE reads, giving one row per CDR3 protein. The sample carries 1.5 million or so distinct CDR3 sequences, roughly two fifths recorded once. The data originate from a study of blood T cells in healthy people across ages. Study-wide findings and caveats: Unsorted PBMCs ruled out conclusive naive versus antigen-experienced comparison. Any changes in expanded clonotypes were possibly confounded, as donor CMV status remained unknown.

This CDR3 has 14 residues. The germline gives CDR1 MNHEY, CDR2 SMNVEV (reference sequence). Trimming cost V 6 bases and J 14 bases; bases outside gene matches: 13. The TCR comes from a woman aged 18-35 years in good health. The sample was blood. The rearrangement uses TRBV27 and TRBJ1-6; 7 nucleotides match TRBD1. This CDR3 reads CASSTTGIPPTLHF. The CDR3 region has the DNA TGTGCCAGCAGCACGACAGGGATCCCTCCCACCCTCCACTTT.